This T cell receptor beta chain comes out of a study of blood T cells in healthy people across ages. The wider study: Capture via template switching afforded approximately one barcoded beta molecule per two T cells.

At least 6 million PBMCs were isolated per sample. The germline CDR1 and CDR2 sequences are MDHEN and SYDVKM. Trimming took off 6 bases at V and 4 bases at J, with 15 bases between the two ends. The CDR3 loop spans 14 amino acids. PCR was performed a second time for 7 to 11 cycles using a sample-barcoded 5' primer and a J-beta primer mix. Template switching added a 12-random-nucleotide identifier to every cDNA molecule. TCRdb independently ran MiXCR on the 5' RACE reads; one entry per CDR3 protein. This table holds around 1,500,000 distinct CDR3 sequences, approximately 42% found once. This clonotype was sampled from a woman younger than 35 in good health. Material for sequencing was blood. The chain has TRBV28 and TRBJ2-5; perhaps TRBD2 as D (5 bases). CDR3 coding DNA: TGTGCCAGCAGCCCCCCCGCTAGCAGAGAGACCCAGTACTTC. Translating gives CASSPPASRETQYF.